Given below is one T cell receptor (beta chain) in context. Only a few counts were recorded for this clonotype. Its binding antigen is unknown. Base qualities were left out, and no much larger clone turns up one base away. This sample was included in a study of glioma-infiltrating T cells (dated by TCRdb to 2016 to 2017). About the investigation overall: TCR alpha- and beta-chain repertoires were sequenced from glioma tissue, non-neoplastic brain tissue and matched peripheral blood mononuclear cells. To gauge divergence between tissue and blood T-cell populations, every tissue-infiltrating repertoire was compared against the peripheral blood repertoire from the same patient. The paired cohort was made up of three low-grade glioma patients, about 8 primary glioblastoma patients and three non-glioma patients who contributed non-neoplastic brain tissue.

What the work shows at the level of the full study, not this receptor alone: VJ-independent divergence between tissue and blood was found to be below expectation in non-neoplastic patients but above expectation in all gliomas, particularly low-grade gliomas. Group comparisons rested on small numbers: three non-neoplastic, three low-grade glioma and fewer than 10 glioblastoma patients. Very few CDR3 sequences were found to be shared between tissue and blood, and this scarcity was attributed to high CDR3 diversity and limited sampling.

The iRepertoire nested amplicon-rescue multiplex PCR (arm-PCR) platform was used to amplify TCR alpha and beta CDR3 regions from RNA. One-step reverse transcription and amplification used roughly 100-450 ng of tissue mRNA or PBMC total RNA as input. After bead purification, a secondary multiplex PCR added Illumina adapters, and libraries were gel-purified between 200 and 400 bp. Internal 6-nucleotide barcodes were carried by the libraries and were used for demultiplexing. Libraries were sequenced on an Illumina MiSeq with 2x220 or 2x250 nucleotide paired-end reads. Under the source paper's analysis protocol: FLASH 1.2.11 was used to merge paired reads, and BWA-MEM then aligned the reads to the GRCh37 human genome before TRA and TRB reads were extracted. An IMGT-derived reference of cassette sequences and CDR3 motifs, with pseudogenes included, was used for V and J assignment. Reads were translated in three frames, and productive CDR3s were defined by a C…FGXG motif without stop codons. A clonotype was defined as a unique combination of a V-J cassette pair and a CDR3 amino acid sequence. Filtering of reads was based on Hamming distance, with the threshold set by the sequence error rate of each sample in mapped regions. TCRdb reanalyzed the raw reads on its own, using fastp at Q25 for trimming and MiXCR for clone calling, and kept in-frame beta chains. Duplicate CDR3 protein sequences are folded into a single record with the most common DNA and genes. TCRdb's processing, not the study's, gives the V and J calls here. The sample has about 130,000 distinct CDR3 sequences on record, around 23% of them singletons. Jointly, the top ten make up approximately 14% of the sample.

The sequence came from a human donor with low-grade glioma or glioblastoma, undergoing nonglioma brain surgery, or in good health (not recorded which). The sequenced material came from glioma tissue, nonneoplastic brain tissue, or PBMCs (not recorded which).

The nucleotides read TGTGCCAGCAGTCGGAAGCCTGTCTCCTACGAGCAGTACTTC. Its translation reads: CASSRKPVSYEQYF. The chain is made from TRBV12-3 or TRBV12-4 and TRBJ2-7, with the D gene too uncertain to name. Trimming costs V 5 bases and J 0 bases, and their ends lie 11 bases apart. Measured from the cysteine to the phenylalanine, the CDR3 is 14 residues long. Of all the DNA, just the CDR3 is kept, 42 bases in frame from base 1.